The clone carrying this T cell receptor (beta chain) was seen at least ten times. The antigen is unknown. The source of the sample is a study of T cell repertoires in cytomegalovirus infection. Study context: Public TCR beta signature analysis indicated the presence of both CMV infection and matching HLA type. The study's findings and limits: Ex vivo, HLA-C-restricted CMV-specific TCR beta clonotypes prevailed over the rest of the response.

V was clipped by 7 bases and J by 3 bases, with 15 bases between them. The CDR3 extends over 15 amino acids. Germline V gene data show CDR1 as MNHEY and CDR2 as SVGAGI. Via MiXCR, TCRdb re-called the reads, giving one row per CDR3 protein. Of roughly 150,000 distinct CDR3 sequences listed, around a quarter are singletons. The TCR sequence derives from a human donor in good health (CMV status not recorded). Some clones in this sample may be carry-over from other donors' samples. Sequencing was done on a sample of PBMCs. The chain links TRBV6-5 to TRBJ2-2, with D perhaps TRBD1 (6 bases). CDR3 sequence (DNA): TGTGCCAGCACCTTCAATGGACAGTACACCGGGGAGCTGTTTTTT. Protein product: CASTFNGQYTGELFF.